The 15 T cell receptor beta chains below all came from one sample that was sequenced in a study of T cell responses to AZD1222 COVID-19 vaccine. The data were produced by immunoSEQ multiplex PCR, yet TCRdb's version contains in-frame clones alone and is incomplete. The table has 130,000 to 150,000 clones, approximately 93% seen once; the top ten hold around 12%. This specimen was peripheral blood, taken after recovery from COVID-19. The receptors were gathered from an adult who had recovered from COVID-19.

The rearrangement uses TRBV19 and TRBJ2-2, with a tentative D call TRBD1 (6 bases). V lost 4 bases to trimming and J lost 6 bases, with 6 bases between them. The CDR3 has 12 amino acids. Germline V gene data show CDR1 as LNHDA and CDR2 as SQIVND (reference sequence). CDR3 nucleotide sequence: TGTGCCAGTAGTAAGGGGGCCGGGGAGCTGTTTTTT. It codes for CASSKGAGELFF.

In DNA, the CDR3 is TGTGCCAGCAGTCCCTCGACAGGGGTCCAAGAGACCCAGTACTTC. Its translation: CASSPSTGVQETQYF. This chain joins TRBV6-5 and TRBJ2-5, with 8 bases fitting TRBD1. CDR3 size: 15 residues. V shed 5 bases, J shed 1 base, and the junction held 6 bases outside the gene matches. Germline V gene lookup returns CDR1 MNHEY and CDR2 SVGAGI.

This chain uses TRBV18 with TRBJ2-3; D gene ambiguous. The ends were cut back, 4 bases at V and 6 bases at J, with 5 bases in the middle. There are 11 residues in the CDR3. CDR1 is KGHSH and CDR2 is LQKENI in the germline V gene. The CDR3 bases are TGTGCCAGCTCACTTAAGGATACGCAGTATTTT. Encoded protein: CASSLKDTQYF. Filled out from reference TRBV18 and TRBJ2-3, the complete variable domain reads NAGVMQNPRHLVRRRGQEARLRCSPMKGHSHVYWYRQLPEEGLKFMVYLQKENIIDESGMPKERFSAEFPKEGPSILRIQQVVRGDSAAYFCASSLKDTQYFGPGTRLTVL.

This clone was picked up one time. The genes are TRBV18 and TRBJ1-2, with D maybe TRBD1 (5 bases). Trimming took off 2 bases at V and 3 bases at J, with 10 bases between the two ends. Germline lookup yields CDR1 KGHSH and CDR2 LQKENI. The CDR3 length is 14 residues. The CDR3 DNA follows: TGTGCCAGCTCACCAGGGACTGGGCACTATGGCTACACCTTC. Its translation: CASSPGTGHYGYTF.

The chain employs TRBV6-5 and TRBJ1-1; D is possibly TRBD1 (6 bases). Trimming pared 9 bases from V and 0 bases from J, leaving 14 bases between. In germline, CDR1 is MNHEY, CDR2 SVGAGI. CDR3 length: 14 residues. The DNA for the CDR3 is TGTGCCAGTAGACAGGCCACGGTGAACACTGAAGCTTTCTTT. Its translation is CASRQATVNTEAFF.

The chain links TRBV2 to TRBJ1-1; D remains ambiguous. With 2 bases removed from V and 8 bases from J, the gap between germline ends came to 9 bases. Germline lookup yields CDR1 SNHLY and CDR2 FYNNEI. There are 12 residues in the CDR3. CDR3 nucleotide sequence: TGTGCCAGCAGTGAACTTTCGACAGAAGCTTTCTTT. Its translation: CASSELSTEAFF.

V usage is TRBV10-3 and J usage is TRBJ2-2, with a weak D call TRBD1 (5 bases). This CDR3 is built from 11 residues. The V and J ends lost 9 bases and 6 bases respectively, with 8 bases between them. Per germline, CDR1 ENHRY and CDR2 SYGVKD. The CDR3: CAMQGPGELFF. The CDR3 bases are TGTGCCATGCAGGGTCCCGGGGAGCTGTTTTTT.

A note on this clone: One end of the junction does not line up with germline, which may come from a read error. The J gene is TRBJ2-7, the V gene TRBV2; D unresolved. The CDR3 is made up of 10 amino acids. From germline, CDR1 is SNHLY and CDR2 FYNNEI. CDR3 nucleotides: TGTGCCAGCAGTGAAGCGCTTCTGGACTTC. Its protein product is CASSEALLDF.

This chain links TRBV27 with TRBJ1-1; 7 bases align to TRBD1. Losses at the gene ends were 5 bases for V and 7 bases for J; bases not matched to a gene: 13. This CDR3 spans 15 amino acids. The germline CDR1 and CDR2 sequences are MNHEY and SMNVEV (reference sequence). In nucleotides, the CDR3 is TGTGCCAGCAGTCTAAGGGGCTCGACAGGGTATGAAGCTTTCTTT. Translated: CASSLRGSTGYEAFF.

The chain uses TRBV28 and TRBJ1-2, with D perhaps TRBD1 (6 bases). The V gene's germline CDR1 is MDHEN and CDR2 SYDVKM. Trimming pared 2 bases from V and 4 bases from J, leaving 14 bases between. The CDR3 loop spans 15 amino acids. Here the CDR3 DNA reads TGTGCCAGCAGTTTACAGGGGAAGAGTGGCTATGGCTACACCTTC. It translates to CASSLQGKSGYGYTF.

J is TRBJ1-5 and V is TRBV24-1, with no clear D. The V gene's germline CDR1 is KGHDR and CDR2 SFDVKD. The CDR3 runs to 13 residues. V was cut by 2 bases and J by 3 bases, with 4 bases left in between. The CDR3 region has the DNA TGTGCCACCAGTGATTACTACAATCAGCCCCAGCATTTT. It specifies CATSDYYNQPQHF.

CDR3 sequence reads: CASSNDGELFF. The CDR3 nucleotides read TGTGCCAGCAGTAATGACGGGGAGCTGTTTTTT. The chain is built from TRBV2 and TRBJ2-2; no clear D. The V and J ends lost 5 bases and 7 bases respectively, with 5 bases between them. CDR3 size: 11 residues. Per the germline V gene, CDR1 is SNHLY and CDR2 is FYNNEI.

This clone was counted once. The CDR3 coding sequence is TGTGCCAGCAGTCCCCCGGCGAGGGACAGGGGGCGTGTAAACCCCTACAATGAGCAGTTCTTC. This sequence encodes CASSPPARDRGRVNPYNEQFF. The chain uses TRBV28 and TRBJ2-1; 12 nucleotides match TRBD1. Germline V gene sequence: CDR1 MDHEN, CDR2 SYDVKM. The CDR3 is 21 amino acids. The V and J ends lost 5 bases and 2 bases, in that order; junction bases with no gene match: 19. The whole variable domain, filled in from reference TRBV28 and TRBJ2-1, reads DVKVTQSSRYLVKRTGEKVFLECVQDMDHENMFWYRQDPGLGLRLIYFSYDVKMKEKGDIPEGYSVSREKKERFSLILESASTNQTSMYLCASSPPARDRGRVNPYNEQFFGPGTRLTVL.

The V gene is TRBV29-1, the J gene TRBJ2-1, with TRBD2 identical over 12 bases. Per germline, CDR1 SQVTM and CDR2 ANQGSEA. The CDR3 runs 17 residues. V was pared by 1 base and J by 0 bases, with 4 bases of the junction left unmatched. The CDR3 nucleotides read TGCAGCGTTGAAGGGCTAGCGGGAGGGACCTCCTACAATGAGCAGTTCTTC. Its translation: CSVEGLAGGTSYNEQFF.

This clone has just one count. The chain has TRBV11-3 and TRBJ2-1; D is possibly TRBD2 (5 bases). The CDR3 length is 16 residues. The ends were cut back, 0 bases at V and 6 bases at J, with 15 bases in the middle. Looked up from germline, CDR1 is SGHNT and CDR2 is YENEEA. CDR3 region: CASSLDSPDSSNEQFF. CDR3 nucleotide sequence: TGTGCCAGCAGCTTAGATTCCCCGGACTCTTCCAATGAGCAGTTCTTC.